The sample holds one count of the clone carrying this T cell receptor (beta chain). Its antigen is still unknown. Random hexamers served to reverse transcribe about 0.45 to 1 ug RNA. Amplification of TCR beta CDR3 spanned 54 Vbeta and 13 Jbeta via immunoSEQ multiplex PCR. Via MiXCR, TCRdb re-called the immunoSEQ multiplex PCR reads, giving one row per CDR3 protein. This table has under 95,000 distinct CDR3 sequences, roughly 94% appearing once. The sample is drawn from a study of CD8 T cells in Susac syndrome. Findings and caveats of the study: Susac-specific public clones in total CD8+ repertoires numbered sixteen; in CD8+ TEMRA repertoires, they numbered 4 to 6.

Negative isolation yielded CD4+ and CD8+ T cells, and FACS enriched TEMRA cells. The source of this sequence is a human donor with Susac syndrome. Sequenced input: CD8+ T cells from PBMCs.

The CDR3 DNA is TGCAGCGCCGGAGGGGCGTGGGGCACTGAAGCTTTCTTT. This gives the protein CSAGGAWGTEAFF. The rearrangement links TRBV29-1 to TRBJ1-1; D possibly corresponds to TRBD1 (5 bases). The CDR3 is made up of 13 amino acids. Germline V gene data show CDR1 as SQVTM and CDR2 as ANQGSEA. The V end lost 7 bases, the J end lost 4 bases, and 16 bases lay between the germline ends.